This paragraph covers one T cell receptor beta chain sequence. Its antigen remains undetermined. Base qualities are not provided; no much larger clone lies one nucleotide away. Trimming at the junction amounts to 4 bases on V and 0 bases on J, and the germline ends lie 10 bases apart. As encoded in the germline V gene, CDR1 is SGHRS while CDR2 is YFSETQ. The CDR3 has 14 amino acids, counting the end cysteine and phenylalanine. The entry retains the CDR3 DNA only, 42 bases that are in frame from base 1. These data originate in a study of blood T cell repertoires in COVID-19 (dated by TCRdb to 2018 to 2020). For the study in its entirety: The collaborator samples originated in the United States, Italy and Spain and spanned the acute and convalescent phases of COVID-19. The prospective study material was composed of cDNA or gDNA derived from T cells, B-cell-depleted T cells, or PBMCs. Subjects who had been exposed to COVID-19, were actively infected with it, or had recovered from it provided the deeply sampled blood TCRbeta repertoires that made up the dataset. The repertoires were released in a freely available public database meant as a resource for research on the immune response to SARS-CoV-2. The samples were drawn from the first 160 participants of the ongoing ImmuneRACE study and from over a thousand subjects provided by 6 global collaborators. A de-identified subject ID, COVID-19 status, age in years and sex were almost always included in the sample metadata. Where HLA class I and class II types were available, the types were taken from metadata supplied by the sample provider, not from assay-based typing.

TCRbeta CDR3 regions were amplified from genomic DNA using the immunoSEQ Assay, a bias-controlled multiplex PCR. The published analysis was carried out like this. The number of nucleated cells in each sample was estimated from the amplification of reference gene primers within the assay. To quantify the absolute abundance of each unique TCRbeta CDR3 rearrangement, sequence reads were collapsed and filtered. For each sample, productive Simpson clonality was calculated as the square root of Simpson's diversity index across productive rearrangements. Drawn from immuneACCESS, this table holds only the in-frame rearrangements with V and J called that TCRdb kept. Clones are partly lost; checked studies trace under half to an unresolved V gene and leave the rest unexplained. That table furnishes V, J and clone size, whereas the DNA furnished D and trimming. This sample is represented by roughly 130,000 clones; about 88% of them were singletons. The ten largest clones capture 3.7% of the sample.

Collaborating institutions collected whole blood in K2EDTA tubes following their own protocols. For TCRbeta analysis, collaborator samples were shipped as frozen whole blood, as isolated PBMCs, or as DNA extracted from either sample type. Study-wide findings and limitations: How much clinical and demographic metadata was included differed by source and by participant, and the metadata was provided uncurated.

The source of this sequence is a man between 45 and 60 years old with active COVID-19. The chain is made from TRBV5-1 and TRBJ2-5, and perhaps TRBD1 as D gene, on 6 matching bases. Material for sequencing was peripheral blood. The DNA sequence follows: TGCGCCAGCAGCCTACAGGGATACCAAGAGACCCAGTACTTC. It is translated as CASSLQGYQETQYF. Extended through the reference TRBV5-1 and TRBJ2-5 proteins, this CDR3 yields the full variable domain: KAGVTQTPRYLIKTRGQQVTLSCSPISGHRSVSWYQQTPGQGLQFLFEYFSETQRNKGNFPGRFSGRQFSNSRSEMNVSTLELGDSALYLCASSLQGYQETQYFGPGTRLLVL.